A selection of T cell receptor beta chains follows, all from one sample in a study of T cells in Graves' hyperthyroidism and ophthalmopathy. MiXCR was run by TCRdb on the multiplex PCR reads, yielding one entry per CDR3 protein. The table shows some 720,000 distinct CDR3 sequences, with less than 20% occurring only once. Sequencing input: blood. The receptors shown here come from a man between 18 and 29 years old with Graves' hyperthyroidism. Each CDR3 is given without its conserved first and last residue.

j_call: TRBJ2-1
v_call: TRBV7-2
cdr3_aa: ASSLVGVGEQF

j_call: TRBJ2-4
v_call: TRBV10-2
cdr3_aa: ASSVSAPAKNIQY

j_call: TRBJ1-5
v_call: TRBV7-3
cdr3_aa: ASSLTAHQPQH

j_call: TRBJ1-4
v_call: TRBV28
cdr3_aa: ASRNSVNEKLF

j_call: TRBJ2-7
v_call: TRBV27
cdr3_aa: ASSSGQSEQY

j_call: TRBJ2-4
v_call: TRBV10-3
cdr3_aa: AISESTQGNIQY

j_call: TRBJ2-7
v_call: TRBV11-2
cdr3_aa: ASSLEGPPAEQY

j_call: TRBJ2-7
v_call: TRBV19
cdr3_aa: ASSYRGGGYEQY

j_call: TRBJ1-2
v_call: TRBV2
cdr3_aa: ASVPAGMGYGYT

j_call: TRBJ1-3
v_call: TRBV10-3
cdr3_aa: AISESQHSGNTIY

j_call: TRBJ1-5
v_call: TRBV6-1
cdr3_aa: ASSEKGVWPQH

j_call: TRBJ2-2
v_call: TRBV28
cdr3_aa: ASSFRYGGSGPGKGELF

j_call: TRBJ2-1
v_call: TRBV6-5
cdr3_aa: ASRGLDSYNEQF

j_call: TRBJ2-2
v_call: TRBV2
cdr3_aa: ASKISGRGNTGELF

j_call: TRBJ2-5
v_call: TRBV7-2
cdr3_aa: ASSGQETQY

j_call: TRBJ2-2
v_call: TRBV7-9
cdr3_aa: ATPGGEAGELF

j_call: TRBJ2-3
v_call: TRBV28
cdr3_aa: ASSFLNSGSTDTQY

j_call: TRBJ1-2
v_call: TRBV28
cdr3_aa: ASSFRNYGYT

j_call: TRBJ1-2
v_call: TRBV11-2
cdr3_aa: ASQPFAGQFYGYT

j_call: TRBJ2-1
v_call: TRBV20-1
cdr3_aa: SAREAVSSYNEQF

j_call: TRBJ1-2
v_call: TRBV29-1
cdr3_aa: SVNLLGGQIYGYT

j_call: TRBJ2-5
v_call: TRBV5-1
cdr3_aa: ASSLPLREGMETQY

j_call: TRBJ2-2
v_call: TRBV3-1
cdr3_aa: ASSPAIRLGGTGELF

j_call: TRBJ1-1
v_call: TRBV6-2/TRBV6-3
cdr3_aa: ASSYGQGNMNTEAF

j_call: TRBJ1-1
v_call: TRBV12-3/TRBV12-4
cdr3_aa: ASSPGLFNTEAF

j_call: TRBJ2-5
v_call: TRBV20-1
cdr3_aa: SARDARAEGETQY

j_call: TRBJ1-1
v_call: TRBV20-1
cdr3_aa: SAREGGRGTEAF

j_call: TRBJ2-7
v_call: TRBV24-1
cdr3_aa: ATSEAGTDEQY

j_call: TRBJ2-7
v_call: TRBV30
cdr3_aa: AWIDRRSSYEQY

j_call: TRBJ2-7
v_call: TRBV5-5
cdr3_aa: ASSLYQGADEQY

j_call: TRBJ1-6
v_call: TRBV6-5
cdr3_aa: ASSYSGQGGSPLH

j_call: TRBJ2-7
v_call: TRBV30
cdr3_aa: ACGRTYEQY

j_call: TRBJ1-1
v_call: TRBV5-6
cdr3_aa: ASSYDRGNTEAF

j_call: TRBJ2-1
v_call: TRBV19
cdr3_aa: ASSTLTSGNVDEQF

j_call: TRBJ2-5
v_call: TRBV2
cdr3_aa: ASSADRNQETQY

j_call: TRBJ1-2
v_call: TRBV6-1
cdr3_aa: ASSSLDEGLPYGYT

j_call: TRBJ1-6
v_call: TRBV7-8
cdr3_aa: ASSAGARSPLH

j_call: TRBJ2-1
v_call: TRBV20-1
cdr3_aa: STVLAVSGEQF

j_call: TRBJ1-5
v_call: TRBV2
cdr3_aa: ASSEGGMTQH

j_call: TRBJ2-7
v_call: TRBV7-2
cdr3_aa: ASSSSQGYEQY

j_call: TRBJ1-2
v_call: TRBV25-1
cdr3_aa: ASSGTASGGYT

j_call: TRBJ1-2
v_call: TRBV28
cdr3_aa: AISRTGAGTANYGYT

j_call: TRBJ2-3
v_call: TRBV20-1
cdr3_aa: SARFRDSTDTQY

j_call: TRBJ1-2
v_call: TRBV12-3/TRBV12-4
cdr3_aa: ASSFGQVSYGYT

j_call: TRBJ1-2
v_call: TRBV7-9
cdr3_aa: ASGLSGGGYT

j_call: TRBJ2-1
v_call: TRBV7-8
cdr3_aa: ASSLVVVSGVDEQF

j_call: TRBJ1-5
v_call: TRBV4-1
cdr3_aa: ASSHTGINQPQH

j_call: TRBJ2-7
v_call: TRBV6-1
cdr3_aa: ASREGTGVHEQY

j_call: TRBJ1-5
v_call: TRBV6-5
cdr3_aa: ASSYGRARVPRPQH